This TCR beta chain was documented in a study of human T cells and chemical hapten exposure. About the study: 0.01% DPC was applied to the upper back in patch tests, which were read at 6 days. Notes on the study in general: Expanded TCR sets contained significantly more large CDR3 similarity clusters than controls.

This CDR3 is built from 13 residues. The J segment lost 7 bases and the V segment lost 10 bases, leaving 13 bases of the junction unmatched. The germline V gene encodes CDR1 MNHEY and CDR2 SVGEGT. This clonotype was seen ten or more times. Its antigen is unidentified. Regarding time point: patch test 2, 6 weeks after DPC sensitization. The sample's treatment: therapeutic diphenylcyclopropenone sensitization with weekly scalp DPC. TCRdb passed the RACE reads through MiXCR, listing each CDR3 protein once. The sample consists of some 150,000 distinct CDR3 sequences, 10% to 15% of them appearing once. This chain uses TRBV6-2 or TRBV6-3 with TRBJ2-7; 7 bases agree with TRBD2. The specimen was whole blood, collected in connection with sensitization to the hapten diphenylcyclopropenone (DPC). The sequence was collected from a woman aged 45-59 years with alopecia areata. Some clones in this sample may be carry-over from other donors' samples. CDR3: CATTTAGVREQYF. CDR3 nucleotides: TGTGCCACCACGACTGCGGGAGTCAGAGAGCAGTACTTC.